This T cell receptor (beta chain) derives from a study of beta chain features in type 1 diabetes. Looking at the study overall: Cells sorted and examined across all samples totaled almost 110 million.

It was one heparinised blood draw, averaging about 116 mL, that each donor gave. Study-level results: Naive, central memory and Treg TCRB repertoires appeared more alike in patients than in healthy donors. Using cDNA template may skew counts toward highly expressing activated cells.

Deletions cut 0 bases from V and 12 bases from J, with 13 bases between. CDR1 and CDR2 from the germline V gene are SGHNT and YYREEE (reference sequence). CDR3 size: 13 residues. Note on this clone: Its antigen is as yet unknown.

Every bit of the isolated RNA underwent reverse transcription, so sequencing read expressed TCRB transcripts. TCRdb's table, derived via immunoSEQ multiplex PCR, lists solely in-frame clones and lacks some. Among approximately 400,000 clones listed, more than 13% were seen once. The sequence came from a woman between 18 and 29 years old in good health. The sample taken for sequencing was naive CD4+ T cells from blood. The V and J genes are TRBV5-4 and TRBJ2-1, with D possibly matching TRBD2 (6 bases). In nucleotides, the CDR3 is TGTGCCAGCAGCTTGGGTGACAAGGGAGGGCAGTTCTTC. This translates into CASSLGDKGGQFF.